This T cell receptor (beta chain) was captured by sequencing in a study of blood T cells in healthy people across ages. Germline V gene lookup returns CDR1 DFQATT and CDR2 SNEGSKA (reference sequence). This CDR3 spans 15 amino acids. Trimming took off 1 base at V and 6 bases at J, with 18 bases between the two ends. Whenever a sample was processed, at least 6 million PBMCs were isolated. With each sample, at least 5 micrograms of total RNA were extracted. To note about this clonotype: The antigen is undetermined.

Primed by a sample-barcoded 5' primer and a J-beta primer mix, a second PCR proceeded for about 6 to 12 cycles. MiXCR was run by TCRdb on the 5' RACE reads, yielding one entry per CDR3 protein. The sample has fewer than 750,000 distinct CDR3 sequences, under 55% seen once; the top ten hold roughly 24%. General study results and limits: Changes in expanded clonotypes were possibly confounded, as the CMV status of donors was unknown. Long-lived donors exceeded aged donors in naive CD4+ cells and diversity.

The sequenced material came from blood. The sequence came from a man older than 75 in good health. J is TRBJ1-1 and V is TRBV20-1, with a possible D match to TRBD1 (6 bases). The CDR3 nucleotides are TGCAGTGCTAGAGTTGGGGGCGTCAGAAACGCTGAAGCTTTCTTT. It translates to CSARVGGVRNAEAFF.